The 29 T cell receptor beta chains below were found in one sample sequenced in a study of blood T cell repertoires in COVID-19. Clones were read by immunoSEQ multiplex PCR, and TCRdb kept only the in-frame ones, dropping some. The sample contains over 250,000 clones, roughly 80% of which appear only once. The sample was peripheral blood. The receptors here all came from a woman aged 50 to 60 who had recovered from COVID-19.

V usage is TRBV5-1 and J usage is TRBJ1-2; D might be TRBD1 (6 bases). V was clipped by 2 bases and J by 5 bases, with 7 bases between them. The CDR3 length is 12 residues. Germline V gives CDR1 SGHRS, CDR2 YFSETQ. In DNA, the CDR3 is TGCGCCAGCAGCTTCACAGGGTATGGCTACACCTTC. This sequence encodes CASSFTGYGYTF.

The CDR3 bases are TGTGCCAGCTCACCATGGGACACAAACTATGGCTACACCTTC. This translates into CASSPWDTNYGYTF. J is TRBJ1-2 and V is TRBV18; possible D gene TRBD1, 6 bases. V was pared by 2 bases and J by 2 bases, with 9 bases between. Germline CDR1 KGHSH, CDR2 LQKENI. The CDR3 length is 14 residues.

The V gene is TRBV30, the J gene TRBJ2-7; possibly TRBD2 for D (7 bases). V was cut by 2 bases and J by 7 bases, with 15 bases left in between. CDR3 size: 13 residues. CDR1 and CDR2 (germline): GTSNPN, SVGIG (reference sequence). The CDR3 DNA sequence: TGTGCCTGGAGTTCCGGGGGGCCTAGGGAGCAGTACTTC. Its protein product is CAWSSGGPREQYF.

The chain links TRBV19 to TRBJ2-7; D is ambiguous. The CDR3 consists of 13 residues. Germline V gene lookup returns CDR1 LNHDA and CDR2 SQIVND (reference sequence). V lost 7 bases to trimming and J lost 2 bases, with 12 bases between them. CDR3 nucleotide sequence: TGTGCCAGTAAATCCGACAACACCTACGAGCAGTACTTC. This encodes CASKSDNTYEQYF.

The chain uses TRBV27 and TRBJ1-6; 8 nucleotides align to TRBD1. Germline V gene sequence: CDR1 MNHEY, CDR2 SMNVEV (reference sequence). V was pared by 5 bases and J by 7 bases, with 7 bases of the junction left unmatched. The CDR3 is made up of 15 amino acids. CDR3 protein: CASSRGTGPNSPLHF. CDR3 nucleotides: TGTGCCAGCAGTCGCGGGACAGGTCCAAATTCACCCCTCCACTTT.

The gene calls are TRBV19 and TRBJ2-2; 11 nucleotides line up with TRBD1. Germline V gives CDR1 LNHDA, CDR2 SQIVND (reference sequence). The ends lost 1 base at V and 8 bases at J; junction bases unmatched: 6. The CDR3 extends over 16 amino acids. The CDR3 coding sequence is TGTGCCAGTAGTATAGCCAGGGACAGGGGGTCAGGGGAGCTGTTTTTT. The encoded protein is CASSIARDRGSGELFF.

This clone has a handful of counts. This chain links TRBV13 with TRBJ1-6; possibly TRBD1 for D (6 bases). CDR3 length equals 16 residues. Deletions cut 0 bases from V and 1 base from J, with 7 bases between. From germline, CDR1 is PRHDT and CDR2 FYEKMQ (reference sequence). The CDR3 here is CASSLGTGSYNSPLHF. The CDR3 DNA sequence: TGTGCCAGCAGCTTAGGCACAGGGTCCTATAATTCACCCCTCCACTTT.

J is TRBJ2-7 and V is TRBV3-1 (or the pseudogene TRBV3-2); no reliable D call. V shed 0 bases and J shed 0 bases, with 9 bases lying between them. The CDR3 length is 15 residues. The germline CDR1 and CDR2 sequences are LGHDT and YNNKEL (reference sequence). The CDR3 DNA reads TGTGCCAGCAGCCAAGATGGCACACACTCCTACGAGCAGTACTTC. Translated, it gives CASSQDGTHSYEQYF.

The chain has TRBV30 and TRBJ2-2; perhaps TRBD2 as D (6 bases). The V gene lost 8 bases and the J gene lost 7 bases, with 17 bases spanning the gap. CDR3 size: 13 residues. CDR1 and CDR2 (germline): GTSNPN, SVGIG (reference sequence). The CDR3 DNA reads TGTGCCCGGCGGTTTATGGGGGGCGGGGAGCTGTTTTTT. Its translation is CARRFMGGGELFF. Combining the CDR3 with reference TRBV30 and TRBJ2-2 gives the whole variable domain SQTIHQWPATLVQPVGSPLSLECTVEGTSNPNLYWYRQAAGRGLQLLFYSVGIGQISSEVPQNLSASRPQDRQFILSSKKLLLSDSGFYLCARRFMGGGELFFGEGSRLTVL.

The chain combines TRBV10-2 with TRBJ1-6; 8 positions agree with TRBD1. Trimming cost V 10 bases and J 8 bases; bases outside gene matches: 19. CDR1 and CDR2 (germline): WSHSY, SAAADI. The CDR3 is 17 residues long. CDR3 region: CATNGGSGAGGDSPLHF. DNA of the CDR3: TGCGCCACCAACGGGGGTTCGGGTGCAGGGGGCGATTCACCCCTCCACTTT.

The V call is TRBV6-5, the J call TRBJ2-7; D might be TRBD2 (7 bases). The germline V gene encodes CDR1 MNHEY and CDR2 SVGAGI. The V and J ends lost 9 bases and 0 bases respectively, with 15 bases between them. This CDR3 has 14 residues. The CDR3 sequence is CARRGGGPSYEQYF. The CDR3 nucleotides read TGTGCCAGGAGAGGGGGAGGGCCCTCCTACGAGCAGTACTTC.

The rearrangement joins TRBV28 to TRBJ2-5; D unclear. The germline V gene has CDR1 MDHEN and CDR2 SYDVKM. The CDR3 length is 12 residues. The V and J ends lost 6 bases and 2 bases respectively, with 7 bases between them. The CDR3 sequence: CASSRHQETQYF. CDR3 bases: TGTGCCAGCAGCCGACATCAAGAGACCCAGTACTTC. Complete variable domain (other parts from reference TRBV28 and TRBJ2-5): DVKVTQSSRYLVKRTGEKVFLECVQDMDHENMFWYRQDPGLGLRLIYFSYDVKMKEKGDIPEGYSVSREKKERFSLILESASTNQTSMYLCASSRHQETQYFGPGTRLLVL.

The chain uses TRBV16 and TRBJ2-5; D remains unclear. V lost 4 bases to trimming and J lost 5 bases, with 14 bases between them. The CDR3 sequence is 14 residues long. The germline V gene encodes CDR1 KGHSY and CDR2 FQNENV. The CDR3 DNA follows: TGTGCCAGCAGCCGATTCGAAGAGGTTGAGACCCAGTACTTC. It specifies CASSRFEEVETQYF. Looking up the rest from reference TRBV16 and TRBJ2-5 gives the full variable domain: GEEVAQTPKHLVRGEGQKAKLYCAPIKGHSYVFWYQQVLKNEFKFLISFQNENVFDETGMPKERFSAKCLPNSPCSLEIQATKLEDSAVYFCASSRFEEVETQYFGPGTRLLVL.

This sequence joins TRBV28 and TRBJ2-7, with D unclear. The germline V gene encodes CDR1 MDHEN and CDR2 SYDVKM. This CDR3 comprises 12 residues. V shed 6 bases and J shed 1 base, with 7 bases lying between them. The CDR3 loop is CASSPTSYEQYF. CDR3 in DNA: TGTGCCAGCAGCCCGACATCCTACGAGCAGTACTTC.

This rearrangement joins TRBV19 to TRBJ1-3; D gene unclear. The CDR3 runs to 15 residues. V gave up 6 bases and J gave up 0 bases, with 12 bases separating them. Germline loops: CDR1 LNHDA, CDR2 SQIVND (reference sequence). CDR3 sequence (DNA): TGTGCCAGTAGCCCTGGACTGTCCTCTGGAAACACCATATATTTT. Residues: CASSPGLSSGNTIYF. Supplemented by reference TRBV19 and TRBJ1-3, the full variable domain reads DGGITQSPKYLFRKEGQNVTLSCEQNLNHDAMYWYRQDPGQGLRLIYYSQIVNDFQKGDIAEGYSVSREKKESFPLTVTSAQKNPTAFYLCASSPGLSSGNTIYFGEGSWLTVV.

The chain joins TRBV2 to TRBJ2-4; D might be TRBD1 (5 bases). Trimming removed 3 bases from V and 5 bases from J, with 5 bases in between. Germline CDR1 and CDR2: SNHLY and FYNNEI. This CDR3 comprises 12 residues. In DNA, the CDR3 is TGTGCCAGCAGTGACAGGGAAAACATTCAGTACTTC. This translates into CASSDRENIQYF.

The genes are TRBV4-3 and TRBJ1-6; the D gene is possibly TRBD1 (5 bases). This CDR3 is built from 17 residues. Germline V lookup: CDR1 LGHNA, CDR2 YSLEER. V was cut by 1 base and J by 10 bases, with 20 bases left in between. CDR3 in DNA: TGCGCCAGCAGCCAAGGTCCCCCCCCGGGGGTTGACTCACCCCTCCACTTT. Protein: CASSQGPPPGVDSPLHF.

On this clone: This sample also contains other DNA sequences that code for the same CDR3. This chain connects TRBV3-1 (or the pseudogene TRBV3-2) to TRBJ1-1, with TRBD1 matching over 7 bases. V was pared by 1 base and J by 2 bases, with 1 base of the junction left unmatched. The CDR3 has 14 amino acids. Germline V gene lookup returns CDR1 LGHDT and CDR2 YNNKEL (reference sequence). The CDR3 region has the DNA TGTGCCAGCAGCCAAGGACAGGGTAACACTGAAGCTTTCTTT. Protein sequence: CASSQGQGNTEAFF.

Worth noting for this clone: This may arise from a read error, as a much more abundant clone is one base away. The same CDR3 is also encoded by other DNA sequences in this sample. This rearrangement joins TRBV11-2 to TRBJ2-5, with 7 bases lining up with TRBD1. The CDR3 has 17 amino acids. J lost 5 bases, V lost 0 bases, and 12 bases had no gene match. Germline lookup yields CDR1 SGHAT and CDR2 FQNNGV. The CDR3 is CASSLDTRQGGQETQYF. The CDR3 coding sequence is TGTGCCAGCAGCTTAGATACACGACAGGGCGGCCAGGAGACCCAGTACTTC.

The rearrangement links TRBV25-1 to TRBJ1-1; possible D gene TRBD1, 6 bases. This CDR3 is 14 amino acids long. V was cut by 6 bases and J by 1 base, with 12 bases left in between. The germline V gene encodes CDR1 MGHDK and CDR2 SYGVNS. Written as DNA, the CDR3 is TGTGCCAGCAGCTCTACACAGGGGAACACTGAAGCTTTCTTT. The encoded protein is CASSSTQGNTEAFF.

The rearrangement joins TRBV19 to TRBJ1-1, with TRBD1 matching over 10 bases. Germline values: CDR1 LNHDA, CDR2 SQIVND (reference sequence). CDR3 length equals 14 residues. V lost 8 bases, J lost 1 base, and 4 bases stayed unmatched. The CDR3 DNA reads as TGTGCCAGTGTGGGACAGGGGAGGAACACTGAAGCTTTCTTT. Its protein product is CASVGQGRNTEAFF.

The V and J genes are TRBV6-5 and TRBJ1-2, with 7 bases that match TRBD1. The CDR3 totals 16 residues. Germline trimming cut 0 bases from V and 0 bases from J; bases unmatched to any gene: 4. Germline-derived CDR1 and CDR2 are MNHEY and SVGAGI. The CDR3, as DNA: TGTGCCAGCAGTTACTCTCGGCAGGGGGCTAACTATGGCTACACCTTC. Translation: CASSYSRQGANYGYTF.

This sequence joins TRBV15 and TRBJ2-2, with a weak D call TRBD1 (6 bases). The V end lost 0 bases, the J end lost 5 bases, and 13 bases lay between the germline ends. Per germline, CDR1 LNHNV and CDR2 YYDKDF (reference sequence). The CDR3 covers 16 residues. The CDR3 loop reads CATSRDLGQGTGELFF. In nucleotides, the CDR3 is TGTGCCACCAGCAGAGATCTGGGTCAGGGGACCGGGGAGCTGTTTTTT.

A word on this clone: Distinct nucleotide sequences in the sample also encode this CDR3. The chain links TRBV5-1 to TRBJ2-2; 7 bases are shared with TRBD2. V was pared by 5 bases and J by 6 bases, with 4 bases of the junction left unmatched. The CDR3 is 13 residues long. Germline V gene sequence: CDR1 SGHRS, CDR2 YFSETQ. In DNA form, the CDR3 reads TGCGCCAGCAGAAGGGCGGGAGCCGGGGAGCTGTTTTTT. This gives the protein CASRRAGAGELFF.

Here the CDR3 DNA reads TGTGCCAGCAGAAGACTAGCAGAGGGGGCCTACAATGAGCAGTTCTTC. Its protein is CASRRLAEGAYNEQFF. The V and J genes are TRBV9 and TRBJ2-1, with a tentative D call TRBD2 (7 bases). Germline assignment: CDR1 SGDLS and CDR2 YYNGEE. The V and J ends lost 5 bases and 2 bases respectively, with 17 bases between them. The CDR3 totals 16 residues.

The chain carries TRBV7-9 and TRBJ1-1; 7 bases match TRBD1. The CDR3 runs to 18 residues. V lost 5 bases and J lost 1; bases outside the gene matches: 16. From germline, CDR1 is SEHNR and CDR2 FQNEAQ (reference sequence). CDR3 protein: CASSDRRTRTGRNTEAFF. DNA of the CDR3: TGTGCCAGCAGCGACCGGCGGACACGGACAGGCAGGAACACTGAAGCTTTCTTT. The variable domain in full, with the rest retrieved from reference TRBV7-9 and TRBJ1-1, is DTGVSQNPRHKITKRGQNVTFRCDPISEHNRLYWYRQTLGQGPEFLTYFQNEAQLEKSRLLSDRFSAERPKGSFSTLEIQRTEQGDSAMYLCASSDRRTRTGRNTEAFFGQGTRLTVV.

This clone was found a few times. The J gene is TRBJ1-6, the V gene TRBV28, with a weak D call TRBD1 (6 bases). Trimming pared 6 bases from V and 9 bases from J, leaving 18 bases between. This CDR3 has 15 amino acids. The germline V gene has CDR1 MDHEN and CDR2 SYDVKM. The CDR3, as DNA: TGTGCCAGCAGATCCGGGACACACACATTTTCACCCCTCCACTTT. This encodes CASRSGTHTFSPLHF. Full variable domain (remainder filled in from reference TRBV28 and TRBJ1-6): DVKVTQSSRYLVKRTGEKVFLECVQDMDHENMFWYRQDPGLGLRLIYFSYDVKMKEKGDIPEGYSVSREKKERFSLILESASTNQTSMYLCASRSGTHTFSPLHFGNGTRLTVT.

This clone has a handful of counts. J is TRBJ2-2 and V is TRBV5-1; TRBD1 is a possible D gene (6 bases). The germline gives CDR1 SGHRS, CDR2 YFSETQ. Trimming cost V 3 bases and J 7 bases, with 7 bases left between them. This CDR3 has 12 residues. In nucleotides, the CDR3 is TGCGCCAGCAGCTCAGGGGTCGGGGAGCTGTTTTTT. This gives the protein CASSSGVGELFF.

The CDR3 protein is CASSLLNRDRGVRGYTF. Written as DNA, the CDR3 is TGTGCCAGCAGTTTACTCAACCGGGACAGGGGCGTCCGGGGCTACACCTTC. This sequence joins TRBV27 and TRBJ1-2; 10 nucleotides line up with TRBD1. The CDR3 is 17 amino acids. J lost 8 bases, V lost 2 bases, and 14 bases had no gene match. Germline V lookup: CDR1 MNHEY, CDR2 SMNVEV (reference sequence).